The present T cell receptor (beta chain) was sequenced within a study of T cells in Graves' hyperthyroidism and ophthalmopathy. In this sample, this clonotype turned up many times. What it recognizes is unknown. Source material for PBMCs was more than 7.5 ml fresh peripheral blood. TCR beta CDR3 sequences were amplified from RNA transcripts. Using the HTBI primer set, a first-round RT-PCR was run on the TCR CDR3. TCRdb re-called the multiplex PCR reads through MiXCR, storing one row per CDR3 protein. The table has more than 550,000 distinct CDR3 sequences, 17% seen once. Study results and limitations: The model predicted ophthalmopathy a median 6.5 months before onset. Ophthalmopathy and stable hyperthyroidism were separated by a 13 V-J model. The blood repertoire included most of the expanded thyroid clonotypes above 0.001.

Material for sequencing was blood. This TCR derives from a man aged 45-60 years with Graves' hyperthyroidism.

CDR3 coding DNA: TGTGCCAGCAGCCTCTCGGGAGGAGACACAGATACGCAGTATTTT. Translation: CASSLSGGDTDTQYF. The rearrangement joins TRBV11-2 to TRBJ2-3, with 7 positions matching TRBD2. Per germline, CDR1 SGHAT and CDR2 FQNNGV. The CDR3 spans 15 residues. V shed 5 bases and J 2 bases; nucleotides not matched to a gene: 7.